This T cell receptor (beta chain) comes out of a study of blood T cell repertoires in COVID-19. Background on the study: Collection of acute and convalescent COVID-19 samples took place in the United States, Italy and Spain. T cells, B-cell-depleted T cells, or PBMCs provided the cDNA or gDNA that served as material.

In the source study's methods: Counts of nucleated cells, estimated from reference gene primer amplification, were obtained. Here immunoSEQ multiplex PCR was the method, and the copy in TCRdb shows in-frame clones only, minus some. V and J calls and clone size follow that table, whereas D and trimming were derived from the DNA. Of 200,000 to 250,000 clones listed, 82% are singletons. The CDR3 has 12 amino acids. CDR1 is LGHDT and CDR2 is YNNKEL in the germline V gene (reference sequence). Trimming shortened V by 1 base and J by 9 bases, and 4 bases separated the two germline ends. The chain employs TRBV3-1 (or the pseudogene TRBV3-2) and TRBJ1-6; no clear D gene. Sequenced sample: peripheral blood. The receptor's source is a woman aged 80 or older with acute or convalescent COVID-19. The CDR3: CASSQGSSPLHF. In DNA form, the CDR3 reads TGTGCCAGCAGCCAAGGCAGTTCACCCCTCCACTTT.